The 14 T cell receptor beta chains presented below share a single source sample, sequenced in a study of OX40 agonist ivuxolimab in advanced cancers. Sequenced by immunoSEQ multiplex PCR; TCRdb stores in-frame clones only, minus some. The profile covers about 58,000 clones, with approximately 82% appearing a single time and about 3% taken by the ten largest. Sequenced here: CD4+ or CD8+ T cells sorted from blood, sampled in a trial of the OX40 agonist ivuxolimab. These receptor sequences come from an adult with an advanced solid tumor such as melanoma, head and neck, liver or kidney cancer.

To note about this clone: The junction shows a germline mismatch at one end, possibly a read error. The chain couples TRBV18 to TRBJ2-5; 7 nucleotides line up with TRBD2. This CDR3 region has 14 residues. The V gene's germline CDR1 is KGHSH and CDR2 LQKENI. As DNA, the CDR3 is TGTGCCGGCTCACCGGGAGCGGGGACAGAGACCCAGTACTTC. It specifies CAGSPGAGTETQYF. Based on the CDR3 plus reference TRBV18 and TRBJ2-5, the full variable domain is NAGVMQNPRHLVRRRGQEARLRCSPMKGHSHVYWYRQLPEEGLKFMVYLQKENIIDESGMPKERFSAEFPKEGPSILRIQQVVRGDSAAYFCAGSPGAGTETQYFGPGTRLLVL.

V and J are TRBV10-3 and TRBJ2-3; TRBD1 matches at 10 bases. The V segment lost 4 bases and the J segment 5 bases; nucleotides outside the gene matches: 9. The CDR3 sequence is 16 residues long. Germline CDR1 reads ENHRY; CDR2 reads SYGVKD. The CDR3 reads CAISGRDRGLGDTQYF. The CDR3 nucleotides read TGTGCCATCAGTGGCCGGGACAGGGGACTGGGAGATACGCAGTATTTT.

Here the CDR3 DNA reads TGTGCCAGCAGCCAAGATTTTGGGCCGGGATCACCCCTCCACTTT. It codes for CASSQDFGPGSPLHF. This chain connects TRBV14 to TRBJ1-6; no definite D call. The CDR3 loop spans 15 amino acids. V was clipped by 0 bases and J by 10 bases, with 13 bases between them. Germline V gene data show CDR1 as SGHDN and CDR2 as FVKESK. Full variable domain (missing parts from reference TRBV14 and TRBJ1-6): EAGVTQFPSHSVIEKGQTVTLRCDPISGHDNLYWYRRVMGKEIKFLLHFVKESKQDESGMPNNRFLAERTGGTYSTLKVQPAELEDSGVYFCASSQDFGPGSPLHFGNGTRLTVT.

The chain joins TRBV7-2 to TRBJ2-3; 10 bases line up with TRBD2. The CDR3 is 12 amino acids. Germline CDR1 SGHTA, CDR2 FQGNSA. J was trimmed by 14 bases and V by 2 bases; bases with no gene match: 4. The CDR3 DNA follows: TGTGCCAGCAGCTTACTAGCGGGGGTGTCGTATTTT. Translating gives CASSLLAGVSYF. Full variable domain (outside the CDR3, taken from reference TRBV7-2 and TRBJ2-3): GAGVSQSPSNKVTEKGKDVELRCDPISGHTALYWYRQSLGQGLEFLIYFQGNSAPDKSGLPSDRFSAERTGGSVSTLTIQRTQQEDSAVYLCASSLLAGVSYFGPGTRLTVL.

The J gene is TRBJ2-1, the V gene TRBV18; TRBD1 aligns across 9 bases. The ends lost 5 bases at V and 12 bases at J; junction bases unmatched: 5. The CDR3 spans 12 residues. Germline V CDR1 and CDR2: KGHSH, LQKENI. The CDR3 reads CASSGDRDLQFF. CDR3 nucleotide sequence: TGTGCCAGCTCAGGGGACAGGGATTTGCAGTTCTTC.

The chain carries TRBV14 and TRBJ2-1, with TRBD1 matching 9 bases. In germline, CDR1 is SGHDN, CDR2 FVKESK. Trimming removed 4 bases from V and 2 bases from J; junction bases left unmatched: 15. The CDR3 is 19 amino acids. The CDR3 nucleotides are TGTGCCAGCAGCCTCAGTGTAATTGGGACAGGGCGAACCTACAATGAGCAGTTCTTC. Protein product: CASSLSVIGTGRTYNEQFF.

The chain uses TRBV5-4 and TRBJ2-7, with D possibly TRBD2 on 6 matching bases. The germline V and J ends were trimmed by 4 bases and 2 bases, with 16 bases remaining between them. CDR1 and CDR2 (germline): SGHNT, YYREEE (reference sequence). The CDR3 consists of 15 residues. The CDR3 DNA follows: TGTGCCAGCAGCCCCGGGACTTCACGAGCCTACGAGCAGTACTTC. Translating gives CASSPGTSRAYEQYF.

The CDR3 DNA reads as TGTGCCAGCAGCGTCTCCCCCACAGGGGGTGAGCAGTACTTC. Translated: CASSVSPTGGEQYF. The chain links TRBV9 to TRBJ2-7; 8 nucleotides align to TRBD1. The CDR3 contains 14 residues. The ends lost 2 bases at V and 7 bases at J; junction bases unmatched: 8. CDR1 is SGDLS and CDR2 is YYNGEE in the germline V gene.

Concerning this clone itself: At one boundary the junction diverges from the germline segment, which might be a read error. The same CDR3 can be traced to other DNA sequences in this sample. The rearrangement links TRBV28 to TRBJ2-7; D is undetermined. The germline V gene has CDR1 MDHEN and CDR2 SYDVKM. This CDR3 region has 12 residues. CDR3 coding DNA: TGTGCCAGCACCGCCTCGTCCTACGAGCAGTATTTC. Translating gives CASTASSYEQYF.

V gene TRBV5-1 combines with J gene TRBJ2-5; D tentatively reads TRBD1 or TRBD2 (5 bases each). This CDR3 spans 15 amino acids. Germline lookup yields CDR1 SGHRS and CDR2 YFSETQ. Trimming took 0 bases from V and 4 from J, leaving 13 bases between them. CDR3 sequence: CASSLVSGDGETQYF. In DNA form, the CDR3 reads TGCGCCAGCAGCTTGGTATCCGGGGACGGAGAGACCCAGTACTTC.

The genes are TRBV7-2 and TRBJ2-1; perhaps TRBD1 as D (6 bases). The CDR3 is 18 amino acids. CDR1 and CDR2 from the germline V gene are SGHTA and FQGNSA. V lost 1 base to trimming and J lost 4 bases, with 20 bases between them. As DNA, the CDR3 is TGTGCCAGCAGCTTAGTCAGGGGCCTCACGACCGGATACAATGAGCAGTTCTTC. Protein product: CASSLVRGLTTGYNEQFF.

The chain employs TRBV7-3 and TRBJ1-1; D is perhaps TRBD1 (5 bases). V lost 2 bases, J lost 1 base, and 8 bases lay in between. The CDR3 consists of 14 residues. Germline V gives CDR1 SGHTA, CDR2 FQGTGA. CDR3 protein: CASSLLGANTEAFF. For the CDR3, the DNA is TGTGCCAGCAGCTTACTTGGGGCGAACACTGAAGCTTTCTTT.

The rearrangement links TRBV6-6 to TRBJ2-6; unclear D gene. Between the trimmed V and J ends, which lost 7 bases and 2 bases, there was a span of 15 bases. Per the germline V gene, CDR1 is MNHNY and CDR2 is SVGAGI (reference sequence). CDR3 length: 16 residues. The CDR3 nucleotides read TGTGCCAGCATCCCTCGTTCTAAACCTGGGGCCAACGTCCTGACTTTC. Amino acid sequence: CASIPRSKPGANVLTF.

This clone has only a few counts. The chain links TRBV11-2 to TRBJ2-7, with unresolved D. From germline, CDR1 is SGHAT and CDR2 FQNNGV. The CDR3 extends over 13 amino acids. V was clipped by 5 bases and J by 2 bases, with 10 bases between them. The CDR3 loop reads CASSPYPAYEQYF. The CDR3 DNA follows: TGTGCCAGCAGCCCGTATCCAGCCTACGAGCAGTACTTC.